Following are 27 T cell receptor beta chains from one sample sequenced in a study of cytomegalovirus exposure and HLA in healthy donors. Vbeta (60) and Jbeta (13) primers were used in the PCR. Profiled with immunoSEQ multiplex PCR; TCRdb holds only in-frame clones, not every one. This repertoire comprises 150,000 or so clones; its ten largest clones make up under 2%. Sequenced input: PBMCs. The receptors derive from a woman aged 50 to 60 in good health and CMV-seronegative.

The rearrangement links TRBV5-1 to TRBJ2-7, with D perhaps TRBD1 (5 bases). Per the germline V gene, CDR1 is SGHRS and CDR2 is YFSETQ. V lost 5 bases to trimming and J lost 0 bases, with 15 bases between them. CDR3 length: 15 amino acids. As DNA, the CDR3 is TGCGCCAGCAGTTTAGGGGCAGGTAACTCCTACGAGCAGTACTTC. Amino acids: CASSLGAGNSYEQYF. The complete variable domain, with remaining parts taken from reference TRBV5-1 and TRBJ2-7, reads KAGVTQTPRYLIKTRGQQVTLSCSPISGHRSVSWYQQTPGQGLQFLFEYFSETQRNKGNFPGRFSGRQFSNSRSEMNVSTLELGDSALYLCASSLGAGNSYEQYFGPGTRLTVT.

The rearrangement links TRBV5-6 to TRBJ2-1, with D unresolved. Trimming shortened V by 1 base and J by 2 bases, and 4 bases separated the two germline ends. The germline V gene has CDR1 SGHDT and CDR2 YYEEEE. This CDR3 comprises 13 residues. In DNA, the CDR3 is TGTGCCAGCAGCTTGCCAGCCTACAATGAGCAGTTCTTC. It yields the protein CASSLPAYNEQFF.

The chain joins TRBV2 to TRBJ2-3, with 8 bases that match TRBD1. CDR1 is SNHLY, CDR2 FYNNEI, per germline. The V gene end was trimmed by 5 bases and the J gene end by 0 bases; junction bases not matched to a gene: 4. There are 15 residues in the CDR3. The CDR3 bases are TGTGCCAGCAGTATAAACAGGGGGAGCACAGATACGCAGTATTTT. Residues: CASSINRGSTDTQYF.

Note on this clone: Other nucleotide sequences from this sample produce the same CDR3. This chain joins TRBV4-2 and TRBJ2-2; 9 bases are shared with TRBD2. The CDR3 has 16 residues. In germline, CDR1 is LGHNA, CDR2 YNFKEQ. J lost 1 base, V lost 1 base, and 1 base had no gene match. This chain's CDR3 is CASSQGLAVNTGELFF. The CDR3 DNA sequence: TGTGCCAGCAGCCAAGGACTAGCGGTGAACACCGGGGAGCTGTTTTTT.

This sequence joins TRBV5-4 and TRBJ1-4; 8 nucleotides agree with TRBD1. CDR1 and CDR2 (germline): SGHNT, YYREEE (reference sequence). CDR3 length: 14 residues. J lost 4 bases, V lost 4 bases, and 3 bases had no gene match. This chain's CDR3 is CASSQDRGNEKLFF. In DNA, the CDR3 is TGTGCCAGCAGCCAAGACAGGGGTAATGAAAAACTGTTTTTT.

CDR3 nucleotides: TGCGCCAGCAGCATGGACAGTTATCAGCCCCAGCATTTT. Amino acids: CASSMDSYQPQHF. The chain couples TRBV5-1 to TRBJ1-5; TRBD1 might be the D (6 bases). The CDR3 contains 13 residues. The germline V gene has CDR1 SGHRS and CDR2 YFSETQ. The V end was cut by 4 bases, the J end by 5 bases, with 10 bases between. Full variable domain (outside the CDR3, taken from reference TRBV5-1 and TRBJ1-5): KAGVTQTPRYLIKTRGQQVTLSCSPISGHRSVSWYQQTPGQGLQFLFEYFSETQRNKGNFPGRFSGRQFSNSRSEMNVSTLELGDSALYLCASSMDSYQPQHFGDGTRLSIL.

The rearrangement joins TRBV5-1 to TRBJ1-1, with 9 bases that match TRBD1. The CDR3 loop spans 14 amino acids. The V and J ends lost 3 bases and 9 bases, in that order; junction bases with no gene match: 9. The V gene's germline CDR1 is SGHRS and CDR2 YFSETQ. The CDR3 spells CASSSGTGNPQAFF. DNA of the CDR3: TGCGCCAGCAGCTCGGGGACAGGGAACCCCCAAGCTTTCTTT.

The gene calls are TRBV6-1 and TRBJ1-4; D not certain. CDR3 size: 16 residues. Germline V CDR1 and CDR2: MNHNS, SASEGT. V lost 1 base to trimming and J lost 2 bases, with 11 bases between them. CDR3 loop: CASSEVVPATNEKLFF. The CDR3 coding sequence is TGTGCCAGCAGTGAAGTCGTCCCCGCGACTAATGAAAAACTGTTTTTT.

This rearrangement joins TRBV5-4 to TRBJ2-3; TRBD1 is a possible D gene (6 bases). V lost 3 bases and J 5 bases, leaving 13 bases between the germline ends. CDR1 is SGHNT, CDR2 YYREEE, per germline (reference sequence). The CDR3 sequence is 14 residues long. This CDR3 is CASSYGQPRDTQYF. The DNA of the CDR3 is TGTGCCAGCAGCTATGGACAGCCCAGAGATACGCAGTATTTT.

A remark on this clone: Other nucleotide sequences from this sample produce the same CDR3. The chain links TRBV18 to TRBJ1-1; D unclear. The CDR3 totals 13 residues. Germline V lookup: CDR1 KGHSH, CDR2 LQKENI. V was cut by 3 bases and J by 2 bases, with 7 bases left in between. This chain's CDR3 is CASSPGQNTEAFF. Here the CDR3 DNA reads TGTGCCAGCTCACCGGGCCAAAACACTGAAGCTTTCTTT.

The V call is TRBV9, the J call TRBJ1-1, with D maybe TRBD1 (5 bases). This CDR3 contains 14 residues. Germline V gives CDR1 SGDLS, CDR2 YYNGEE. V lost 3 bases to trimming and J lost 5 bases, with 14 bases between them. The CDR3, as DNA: TGTGCCAGCAGCGGGCATAAGGGGCTTACTGAAGCTTTCTTT. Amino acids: CASSGHKGLTEAFF.

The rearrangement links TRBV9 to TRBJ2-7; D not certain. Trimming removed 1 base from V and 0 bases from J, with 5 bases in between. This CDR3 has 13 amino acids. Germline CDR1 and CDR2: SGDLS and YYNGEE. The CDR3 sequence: CASSVTSSYEQYF. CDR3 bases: TGTGCCAGCAGCGTAACCAGCTCCTACGAGCAGTACTTC.

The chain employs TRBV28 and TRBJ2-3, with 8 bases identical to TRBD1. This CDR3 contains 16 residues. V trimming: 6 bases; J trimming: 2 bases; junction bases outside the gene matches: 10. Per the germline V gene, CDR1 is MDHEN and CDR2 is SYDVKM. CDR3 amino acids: CASSPPRQGNTDTQYF. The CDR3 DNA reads TGTGCCAGCAGCCCCCCCCGACAGGGGAACACAGATACGCAGTATTTT.

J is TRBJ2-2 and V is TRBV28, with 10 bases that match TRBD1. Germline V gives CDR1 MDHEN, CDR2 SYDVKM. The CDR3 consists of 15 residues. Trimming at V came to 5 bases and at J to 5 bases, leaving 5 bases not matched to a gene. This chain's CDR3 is CASSLGDRGTGELFF. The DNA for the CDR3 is TGTGCCAGCAGTCTCGGGGACAGGGGAACCGGGGAGCTGTTTTTT.

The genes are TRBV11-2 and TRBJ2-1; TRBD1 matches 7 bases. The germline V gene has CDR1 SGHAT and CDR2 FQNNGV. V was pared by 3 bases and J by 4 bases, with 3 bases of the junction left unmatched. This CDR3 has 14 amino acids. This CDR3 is CASSFRGQYNEQFF. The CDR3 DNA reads TGTGCCAGCAGCTTTAGGGGACAGTACAATGAGCAGTTCTTC.

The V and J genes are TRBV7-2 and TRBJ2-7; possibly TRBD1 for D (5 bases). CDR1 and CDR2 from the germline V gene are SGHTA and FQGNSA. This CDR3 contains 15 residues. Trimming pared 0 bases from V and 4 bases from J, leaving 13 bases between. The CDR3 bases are TGTGCCAGCAGCTTAGCGTCCCAGGGTGCGTACGAGCAGTACTTC. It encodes CASSLASQGAYEQYF.

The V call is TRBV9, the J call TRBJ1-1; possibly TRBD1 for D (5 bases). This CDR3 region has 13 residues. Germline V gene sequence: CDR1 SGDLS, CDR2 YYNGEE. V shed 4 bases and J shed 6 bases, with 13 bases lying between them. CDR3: CASSKGVVAEAFF. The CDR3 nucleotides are TGTGCCAGCAGCAAAGGGGTGGTCGCTGAAGCTTTCTTT.

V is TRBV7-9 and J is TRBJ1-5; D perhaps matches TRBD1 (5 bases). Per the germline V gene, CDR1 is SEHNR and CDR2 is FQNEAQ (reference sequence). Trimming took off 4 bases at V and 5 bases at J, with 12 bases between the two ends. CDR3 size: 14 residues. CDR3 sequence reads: CASSSWRGDQPQHF. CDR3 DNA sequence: TGTGCCAGCAGCTCGTGGCGGGGCGATCAGCCCCAGCATTTT. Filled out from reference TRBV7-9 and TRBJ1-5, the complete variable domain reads DTGVSQNPRHKITKRGQNVTFRCDPISEHNRLYWYRQTLGQGPEFLTYFQNEAQLEKSRLLSDRFSAERPKGSFSTLEIQRTEQGDSAMYLCASSSWRGDQPQHFGDGTRLSIL.

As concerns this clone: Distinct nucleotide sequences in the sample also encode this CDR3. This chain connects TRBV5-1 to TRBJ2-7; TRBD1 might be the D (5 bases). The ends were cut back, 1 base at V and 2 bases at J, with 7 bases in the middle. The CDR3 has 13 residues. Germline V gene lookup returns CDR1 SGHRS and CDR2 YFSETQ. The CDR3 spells CASSLQGPYEQYF. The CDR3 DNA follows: TGCGCCAGCAGCTTGCAGGGTCCCTACGAGCAGTACTTC.

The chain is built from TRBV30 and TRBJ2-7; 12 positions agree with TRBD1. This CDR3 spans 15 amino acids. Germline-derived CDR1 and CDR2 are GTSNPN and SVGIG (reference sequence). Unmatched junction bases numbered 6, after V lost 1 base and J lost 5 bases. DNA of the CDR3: TGTGCCTGGAGTGCCCGGGGACAGGGGGCGGACGAGCAGTACTTC. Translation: CAWSARGQGADEQYF.

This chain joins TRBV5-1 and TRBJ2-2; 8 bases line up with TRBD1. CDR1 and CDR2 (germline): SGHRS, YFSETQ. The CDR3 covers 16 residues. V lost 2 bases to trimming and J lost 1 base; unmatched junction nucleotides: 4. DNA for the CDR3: TGCGCCAGCAGCTTATTACAGGGGGGGAACACCGGGGAGCTGTTTTTT. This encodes CASSLLQGGNTGELFF.

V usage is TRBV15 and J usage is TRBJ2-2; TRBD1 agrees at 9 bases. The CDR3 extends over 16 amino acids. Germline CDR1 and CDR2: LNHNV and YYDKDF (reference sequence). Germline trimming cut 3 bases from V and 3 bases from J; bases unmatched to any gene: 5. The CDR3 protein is CATSSRDRAHTGELFF. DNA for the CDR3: TGTGCCACCAGCAGCCGGGACAGGGCTCACACCGGGGAGCTGTTTTTT.

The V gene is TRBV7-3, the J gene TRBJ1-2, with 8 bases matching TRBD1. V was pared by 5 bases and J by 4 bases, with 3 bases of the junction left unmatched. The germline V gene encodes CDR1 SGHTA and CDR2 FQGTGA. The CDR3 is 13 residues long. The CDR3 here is CASSQDRAYGYTF. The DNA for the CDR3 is TGTGCCAGCAGCCAGGACAGGGCCTATGGCTACACCTTC.

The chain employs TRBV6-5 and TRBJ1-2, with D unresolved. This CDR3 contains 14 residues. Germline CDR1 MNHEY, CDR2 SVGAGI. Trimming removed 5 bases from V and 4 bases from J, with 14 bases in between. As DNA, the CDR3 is TGTGCCAGCAGTCTGATGGCCCCCAGCTATGGCTACACCTTC. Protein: CASSLMAPSYGYTF.

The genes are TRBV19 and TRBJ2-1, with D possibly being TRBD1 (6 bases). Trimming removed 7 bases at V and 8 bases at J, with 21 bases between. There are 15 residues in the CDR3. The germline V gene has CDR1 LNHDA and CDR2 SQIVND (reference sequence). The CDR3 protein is CASNNPTSGVYEQFF. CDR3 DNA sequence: TGTGCCAGTAACAACCCTACCTCAGGGGTGTATGAGCAGTTCTTC.

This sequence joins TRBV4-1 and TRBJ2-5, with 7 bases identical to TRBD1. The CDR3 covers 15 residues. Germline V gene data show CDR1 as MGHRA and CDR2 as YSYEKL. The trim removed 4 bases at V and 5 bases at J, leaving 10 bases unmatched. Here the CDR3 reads CASSPRQGPGETQYF. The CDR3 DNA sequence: TGCGCCAGCAGCCCCCGACAGGGCCCGGGGGAGACCCAGTACTTC.

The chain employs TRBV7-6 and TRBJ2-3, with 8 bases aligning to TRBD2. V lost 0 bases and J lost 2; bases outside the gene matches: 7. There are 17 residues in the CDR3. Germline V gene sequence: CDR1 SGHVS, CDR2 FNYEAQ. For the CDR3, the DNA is TGTGCCAGCAGCTTAGCCTTGGGACTAGGGAACACAGATACGCAGTATTTT. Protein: CASSLALGLGNTDTQYF.